Each of the 10 T cell receptor beta chains below was sequenced from the same sample in a study of T cells in Graves' hyperthyroidism and ophthalmopathy (dated by TCRdb to the late 2010s). To prepare the library, multiplex PCR was applied. This sample was sequenced with an Illumina HiSeq 2000. Amplification of TCR beta CDR3 regions was carried out from RNA transcripts. The first round of RT-PCR for the TCR CDR3 was performed with the HTBI primer set and the Qiagen OneStep RT-PCR kit. The raw public data were reprocessed by TCRdb itself: fastp quality trimming at Q25, MiXCR clonotype calling, in-frame beta chains only. Rows matching on CDR3 protein sequence are summarized as one entry with the most common DNA and genes. The sample includes about 520,000 distinct CDR3 sequences, with less than 25% observed a single time. The ten largest clones take up approximately 11% of the sample. Source material: blood. These receptor sequences come from a woman aged 30 to 39 with Graves' ophthalmopathy.

This clonotype was seen ten or more times. The chain combines TRBV12-5 with TRBJ1-1, with D possibly being TRBD1 (5 bases). V lost 0 bases to trimming and J lost 6 bases, with 17 bases between them. The CDR3 contains 16 residues. The germline V gene encodes CDR1 LGHNT and CDR2 FRNRAP. In DNA form, the CDR3 reads TGTGCTAGTGGTTTGGTACTGCATGGGAAAGGGGCTGAAGCTTTCTTT. Amino acids: CASGLVLHGKGAEAFF.

This clonotype was observed at least ten times. The V gene is TRBV6-5, the J gene TRBJ1-1; no definite D call. V was trimmed by 0 bases and J by 1 base, leaving 6 bases between them. This CDR3 is built from 14 residues. Per the germline V gene, CDR1 is MNHEY and CDR2 is SVGAGI. The CDR3 protein is CASSYSWENTEAFF. The CDR3, as DNA: TGTGCCAGCAGTTACTCGTGGGAGAACACTGAAGCTTTCTTT.

This clonotype was recorded at least ten times. V and J are TRBV6-1 and TRBJ2-7, with D unclear. The CDR3 is 13 amino acids. CDR1 is MNHNS, CDR2 SASEGT, per germline. Trimming removed 7 bases from V and 1 base from J, with 11 bases in between. CDR3 bases: TGTGCCAGCATATCGACGCCGTCCTACGAGCAGTACTTC. This codes for CASISTPSYEQYF.

This clonotype was recorded at least ten times. V is TRBV2 and J is TRBJ1-1; D is perhaps TRBD1 (6 bases). The CDR3 is made up of 17 amino acids. V was trimmed by 7 bases and J by 1 base, leaving 22 bases between them. Germline V gives CDR1 SNHLY, CDR2 FYNNEI. The CDR3 spells CASKPIPWTVQNTEAFF. The DNA of the CDR3 is TGTGCCAGCAAACCCATCCCCTGGACAGTACAGAACACTGAAGCTTTCTTT.

In its sample, this clonotype was seen many times. This chain joins TRBV6-2 or TRBV6-3 and TRBJ2-5; D remains unclear. The V end was cut by 2 bases, the J end by 2 bases, with 12 bases between. In germline, CDR1 is MNHEY, CDR2 SVGEGT. The CDR3 length is 15 residues. For the CDR3, the DNA is TGTGCCAGCAGTTACAGGGTCGGGCTACAAGAGACCCAGTACTTC. Its protein is CASSYRVGLQETQYF.

This clonotype was seen repeatedly, ten times or more. A much larger clone differs by one base, so this may be a read error. The chain combines TRBV7-2 with TRBJ1-1; D perhaps matches TRBD1 (5 bases). Germline CDR1 and CDR2: SGHTA and FQGNSA. This CDR3 region has 14 residues. This CDR3 reads CASSDRGAYTEACF. CDR3 nucleotides: TGTGCCAGCAGCGACCGCGGGGCGTACACTGAAGCTTGCTTT. Variable domain in full (rest from reference TRBV7-2 and TRBJ1-1): GAGVSQSPSNKVTEKGKDVELRCDPISGHTALYWYRQSLGQGLEFLIYFQGNSAPDKSGLPSDRFSAERTGGSVSTLTIQRTQQEDSAVYLCASSDRGAYTEACFGQGTRLTVV.

Concerning this clonotype itself: The junction departs from germline at one end; a sequencing error may be responsible. This chain joins TRBV7-2 and TRBJ1-2; D is unclear. Per germline, CDR1 SGHTA and CDR2 FQGNSA. This CDR3 has 13 amino acids. CDR3 residues: CASSLGGSYGDTF. DNA for the CDR3: TGTGCCAGCAGCTTAGGTGGTTCCTATGGCGACACCTTC.

This clonotype showed up many times. The rearrangement uses TRBV7-9 and TRBJ1-1; D not certain. Germline loops: CDR1 SEHNR, CDR2 FQNEAQ (reference sequence). The germline V and J ends were trimmed by 8 bases and 1 base, with 8 bases remaining between them. There are 12 residues in the CDR3. The CDR3 is CASPSANTEAFF. CDR3 nucleotides: TGTGCCAGCCCCTCGGCGAACACTGAAGCTTTCTTT.

This clonotype occurred a few times. The V call is TRBV7-2, the J call TRBJ1-1, with TRBD1 as a possible D gene (5 bases). V gave up 6 bases and J gave up 6 bases, with 17 bases separating them. This CDR3 spans 14 amino acids. The V gene's germline CDR1 is SGHTA and CDR2 FQGNSA. CDR3 residues: CASRSGAAAAEAFF. CDR3 nucleotide sequence: TGTGCCAGCAGGTCCGGGGCCGCAGCCGCTGAAGCTTTCTTT.

At least ten counts were recorded for this clonotype. The chain recombines TRBV7-9 with TRBJ2-7; 7 bases align to TRBD1. Germline V gene sequence: CDR1 SEHNR, CDR2 FQNEAQ (reference sequence). J gave up 3 bases and V 2 bases, and 4 bases lay outside the gene matches. CDR3 length equals 14 residues. CDR3 sequence: CASSLSHRGYEQYF. CDR3 nucleotide sequence: TGTGCCAGCAGCTTAAGTCACAGGGGCTACGAGCAGTACTTC.